In this sample, the clone carrying this TCR beta chain turned up once. In the authors' workflow: Estimated nucleated cell counts came from reference gene primer amplification. TCRdb's table, derived via immunoSEQ multiplex PCR, lists solely in-frame clones and lacks some. For V, J and clone size, that table is used; D and trimming come from the DNA. The table lists just under 250,000 clones, approximately 86% of them singletons. This sample is part of a study of blood T cell repertoires in COVID-19. Study details: Samples taken during acute and convalescent COVID-19 were collected in the United States, Italy and Spain. The cDNA or gDNA used as material had been derived from T cells, B-cell-depleted T cells, or PBMCs.

The length of the CDR3 is 13 residues. The ends were cut back, 2 bases at V and 4 bases at J, with 8 bases in the middle. Germline assignment: CDR1 KGHSH and CDR2 LQKENI. The specimen was peripheral blood. This sequence originates from a woman aged 30 to 39 who had recovered from COVID-19. The chain employs TRBV18 and TRBJ1-1; TRBD1 might be the D (5 bases). The CDR3 DNA is TGTGCCAGCTCACCAGCAGGGTTCACTGAAGCTTTCTTT. Its translation: CASSPAGFTEAFF. Combining the CDR3 with reference TRBV18 and TRBJ1-1 gives the whole variable domain NAGVMQNPRHLVRRRGQEARLRCSPMKGHSHVYWYRQLPEEGLKFMVYLQKENIIDESGMPKERFSAEFPKEGPSILRIQQVVRGDSAAYFCASSPAGFTEAFFGQGTRLTVV.